There are a few counts of the clone carrying this TCR beta chain. Each CDR3 protein is one row after TCRdb ran MiXCR on the RT-PCR reads. The repertoire includes more than 550,000 distinct CDR3 sequences, approximately 15% of them detected once, and about 3.6% sits in the top ten. From germline, CDR1 is LNHNV and CDR2 YYDKDF (reference sequence). The CDR3 extends over 15 amino acids. With 0 bases removed from V and 2 bases from J, the gap between germline ends came to 8 bases. V gene TRBV15 combines with J gene TRBJ1-5, with no clear D. This TCR was recovered from a female donor in good health, serving as a healthy control. The sample comprised memory CD4+ T cells from blood. The CDR3 spells CATSRDYRGNQPQHF. The CDR3 DNA is TGTGCCACCAGCAGAGATTACCGGGGCAATCAGCCCCAGCATTTT. Using reference TRBV15 and TRBJ1-5 for the parts outside the CDR3, the full variable domain is DAMVIQNPRYQVTQFGKPVTLSCSQTLNHNVMYWYQQKSSQAPKLLFHYYDKDFNNEADTPDNFQSRRPNTSFCFLDIRSPGLGDTAMYLCATSRDYRGNQPQHFGDGTRLSIL.